This T cell receptor beta chain was retrieved from a study of radiotherapy plus CTLA-4 blockade in lung cancer. Study as a whole: Objective responses were seen in around 18% of patients, disease control in about 33%.

The CDR3 length is 15 residues. Germline CDR1 and CDR2: MNHNS and SASEGT. After removal of 6 bases from V and 3 bases from J, the junction contained 10 bases not matched to a gene. Profiling relied on immunoSEQ multiplex PCR, and the TCRdb table lists in-frame clones only, not all of them. The sample lists approximately 100,000 clones, around 85% occurring once. The TCR originated in a human donor with non-small cell lung cancer that progressed on radiotherapy plus ipilimumab. Some clones in this sample may be carry-over from other donors' samples. The chain has TRBV6-1 and TRBJ1-1; 7 nucleotides align to TRBD1. Sequenced here: peripheral blood, sampled from a patient treated with radiotherapy plus ipilimumab. For the CDR3, the DNA is TGTGCCAGCAGCCCCCGACAGGGCTCGTACACTGAAGCTTTCTTT. It specifies CASSPRQGSYTEAFF.